The sequence of this TCR beta chain was determined in a study of human T cells and chemical hapten exposure. Whole-study findings and limits: Controls formed significantly fewer large CDR3 similarity clusters than expanded TCRs did.

Time point described: pre-sensitization, week 0. Treatment denoted: therapeutic diphenylcyclopropenone sensitization with weekly scalp DPC. About this clonotype itself: Antigen specificity is unknown.

Via MiXCR, TCRdb re-called the RACE reads, giving one row per CDR3 protein. The table has 250,000 to 300,000 distinct CDR3 sequences, approximately 7.5% seen once. The receptor's source is a man aged 18 to 30 with alopecia areata. Some clones in this sample may be carry-over from other donors' samples. The sample here was whole blood, taken in connection with sensitization to the hapten diphenylcyclopropenone (DPC).

CDR3 sequence reads: CASIDGQAATEAFF. As DNA, the CDR3 is TGTGCCAGCATAGACGGTCAGGCGGCCACTGAAGCTTTCTTT. The rearrangement joins TRBV6-2 or TRBV6-3 to TRBJ1-1; no reliable D call. The germline CDR1 and CDR2 sequences are MNHEY and SVGEGT. V lost 7 bases and J 4 bases, leaving 16 bases between the germline ends. There are 14 residues in the CDR3.